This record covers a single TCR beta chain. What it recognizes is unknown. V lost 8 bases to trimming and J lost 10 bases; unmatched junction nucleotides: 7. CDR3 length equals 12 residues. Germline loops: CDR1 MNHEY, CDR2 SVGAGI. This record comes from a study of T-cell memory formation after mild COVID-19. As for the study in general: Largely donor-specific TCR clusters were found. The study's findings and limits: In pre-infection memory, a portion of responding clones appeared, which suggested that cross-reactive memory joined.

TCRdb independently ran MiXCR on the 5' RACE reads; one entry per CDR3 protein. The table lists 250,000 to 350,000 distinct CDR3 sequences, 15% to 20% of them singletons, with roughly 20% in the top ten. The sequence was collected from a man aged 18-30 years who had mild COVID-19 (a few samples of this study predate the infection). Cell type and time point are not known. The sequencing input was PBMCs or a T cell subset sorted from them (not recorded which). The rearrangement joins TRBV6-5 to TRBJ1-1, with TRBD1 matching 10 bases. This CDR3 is CASSLTGGVAFF. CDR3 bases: TGTGCCAGCTCCCTGACAGGGGGCGTAGCTTTCTTT.